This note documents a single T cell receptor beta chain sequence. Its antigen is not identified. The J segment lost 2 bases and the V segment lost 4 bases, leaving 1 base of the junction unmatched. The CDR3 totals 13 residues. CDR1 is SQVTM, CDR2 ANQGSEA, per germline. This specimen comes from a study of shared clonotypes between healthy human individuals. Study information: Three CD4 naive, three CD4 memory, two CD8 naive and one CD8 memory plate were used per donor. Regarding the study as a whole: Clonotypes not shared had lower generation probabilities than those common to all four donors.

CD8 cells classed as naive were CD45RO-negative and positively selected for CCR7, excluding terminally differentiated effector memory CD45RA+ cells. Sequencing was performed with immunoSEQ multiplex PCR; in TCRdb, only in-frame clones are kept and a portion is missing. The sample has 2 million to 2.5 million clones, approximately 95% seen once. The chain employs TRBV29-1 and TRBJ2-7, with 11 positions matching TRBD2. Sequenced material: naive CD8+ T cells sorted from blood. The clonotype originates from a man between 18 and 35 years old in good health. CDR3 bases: TGCAGCGTTGCTAGCGGGAGGCCCTACGAGCAGTACTTC. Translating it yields CSVASGRPYEQYF.